This T cell receptor beta chain was recovered during a study of technical replicates of blood from a few donors. This clone was found a few times. Profiled with immunoSEQ multiplex PCR; TCRdb holds only in-frame clones, not every one. The data contain about 80,000 clones, 90% to 95% of them singletons. Germline V gives CDR1 SGHRS, CDR2 YFSETQ. The ends were cut back, 1 base at V and 3 bases at J, with 7 bases in the middle. The CDR3 has 13 amino acids. The TCR originated in a human donor in good health. Sequencing used T cells isolated from PBMCs. The V call is TRBV5-1, the J call TRBJ1-1; no clear D gene. The CDR3 is CASSLNRDTEAFF. CDR3 DNA: TGCGCCAGCAGCTTGAATCGGGACACTGAAGCTTTCTTT.